One T cell receptor beta chain is described in this entry. Its antigen target is currently unknown. No much larger clone exists at a distance of one base, and base qualities are not known. CDR1 and CDR2 were assigned from the germline V gene as SGHVS and FQNEAQ. V was cut back by 4 bases and J by 5 bases, leaving a gap of 8 bases between them. The cysteine opens and the phenylalanine closes a CDR3 of 12 amino acids. Of the read, only the CDR3 DNA is kept; its 36 bases are in frame from base 1. This sample is drawn from a study of control samples from healthy donors and cancer patients (dated by TCRdb to 2019 to 2021). Library prep was done by the immunoSEQ multiplex PCR assay. TCRdb holds this immuneACCESS table with in-frame rearrangements only. Some clones are missing; in checked studies, unresolved V genes explain under half, and the rest has no known cause. This sample is represented by approximately 92,000 clones; roughly 93% of them were singletons. Around 1.4% of the sample comes from the top ten.

This sequence originates from a woman aged 25 to 39 in good health. The sequence joins TRBV7-8 to TRBJ1-1, with the D gene uncertain. Sequencing was performed on blood. At the DNA level, the sequence is TGTGCCAGCAGCTGGACGGGGACTGAAGCTTTCTTT. This codes for CASSWTGTEAFF.